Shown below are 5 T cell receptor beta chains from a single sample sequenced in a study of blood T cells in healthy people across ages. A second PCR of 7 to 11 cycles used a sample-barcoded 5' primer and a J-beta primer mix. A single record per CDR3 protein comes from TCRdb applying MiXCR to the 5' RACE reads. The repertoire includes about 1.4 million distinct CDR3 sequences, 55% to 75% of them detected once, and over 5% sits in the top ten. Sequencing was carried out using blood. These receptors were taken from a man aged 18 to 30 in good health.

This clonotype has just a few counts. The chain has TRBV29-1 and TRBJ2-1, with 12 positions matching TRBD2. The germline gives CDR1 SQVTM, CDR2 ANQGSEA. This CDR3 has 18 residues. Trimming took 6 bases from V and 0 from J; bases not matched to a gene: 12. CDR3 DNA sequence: TGCAGCGTCCAGGGGCTAGCGGGAGGGCCCGACTCCTACAATGAGCAGTTCTTC. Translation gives CSVQGLAGGPDSYNEQFF.

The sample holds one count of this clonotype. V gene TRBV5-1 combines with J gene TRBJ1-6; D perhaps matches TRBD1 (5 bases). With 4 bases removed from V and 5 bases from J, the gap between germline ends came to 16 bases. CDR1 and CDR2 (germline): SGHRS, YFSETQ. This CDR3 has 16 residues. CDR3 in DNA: TGCGCCAGCAGCCCCGATCCGGGGGGAAATAATTCACCCCTCCACTTT. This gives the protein CASSPDPGGNNSPLHF.

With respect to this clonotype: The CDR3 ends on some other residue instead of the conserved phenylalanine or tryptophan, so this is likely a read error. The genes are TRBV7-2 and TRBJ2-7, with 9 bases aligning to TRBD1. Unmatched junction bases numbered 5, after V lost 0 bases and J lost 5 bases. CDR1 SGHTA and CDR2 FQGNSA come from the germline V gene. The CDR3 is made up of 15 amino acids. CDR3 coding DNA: TGTGCCAGCAGCTTAGCGGGACAGGGATGGGACGAGCAGTACTGC. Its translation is CASSLAGQGWDEQYC.

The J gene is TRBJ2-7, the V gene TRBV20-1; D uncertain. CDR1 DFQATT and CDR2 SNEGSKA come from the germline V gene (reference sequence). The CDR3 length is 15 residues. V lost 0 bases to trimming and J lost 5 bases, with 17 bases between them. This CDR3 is CSARDTSGSAHEQYF. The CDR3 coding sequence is TGCAGTGCTAGAGACACATCGGGCTCAGCCCACGAGCAGTACTTC.

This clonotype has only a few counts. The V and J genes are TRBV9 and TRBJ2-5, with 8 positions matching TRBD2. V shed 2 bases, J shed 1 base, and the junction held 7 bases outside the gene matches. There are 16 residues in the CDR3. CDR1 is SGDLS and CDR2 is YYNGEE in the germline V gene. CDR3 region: CASSVGGGNRQETQYF. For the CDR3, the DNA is TGTGCCAGCAGCGTCGGGGGGGGAAATCGCCAAGAGACCCAGTACTTC.